What follows are 11 T cell receptor beta chains derived from one specimen sequenced in a study of blood T cell repertoires in COVID-19. Some clones are missing from TCRdb's copy, which holds only in-frame ones; the method was immunoSEQ multiplex PCR. The data contain roughly 150,000 clones, 70% to 85% of them singletons. Sequences were obtained from peripheral blood. These receptors were taken from a woman in her fifties or sixties in a cohort sampled during active or convalescent COVID-19.

CDR3 bases: TGTGCCAGTAGTATAGGACCCGGGATTTACGAGCAGTACTTC. This encodes CASSIGPGIYEQYF. This chain uses TRBV19 with TRBJ2-7; TRBD2 is a possible D gene (5 bases). V was trimmed by 1 base and J by 4 bases, leaving 11 bases between them. CDR3 length equals 14 residues. Per germline, CDR1 LNHDA and CDR2 SQIVND (reference sequence).

The chain links TRBV6-5 to TRBJ1-5, with D possibly TRBD1 on 6 matching bases. V was pared by 5 bases and J by 0 bases, with 11 bases between. CDR3 size: 15 residues. Germline-derived CDR1 and CDR2 are MNHEY and SVGAGI. This CDR3 reads CASSRTVRSNQPQHF. DNA for the CDR3: TGTGCCAGCAGTCGGACAGTTCGTAGCAATCAGCCCCAGCATTTT.

A few counts support this clone. The chain is built from TRBV12-3 or TRBV12-4 and TRBJ1-1; D not certain. This CDR3 comprises 13 residues. The V end lost 7 bases, the J end lost 3 bases, and 12 bases lay between the germline ends. The CDR3: CASKRTGDTEAFF. Here the CDR3 DNA reads TGTGCCAGCAAGAGGACGGGAGACACTGAAGCTTTCTTT.

In DNA form, the CDR3 reads TGTGCCAGTAAAAATGCCGGGATTTACTCTGGAAACACCATATATTTT. Its protein product is CASKNAGIYSGNTIYF. The J gene is TRBJ1-3, the V gene TRBV27; D is uncertain. The length of the CDR3 is 16 residues. CDR1 MNHEY and CDR2 SMNVEV come from the germline V gene (reference sequence). V was shortened by 9 bases and J by 0 bases, with 18 bases between the two germline ends.

V is TRBV5-4 and J is TRBJ2-1; 12 bases agree with TRBD2. V lost 0 bases to trimming and J lost 9 bases; unmatched junction nucleotides: 4. CDR1 is SGHNT and CDR2 is YYREEE in the germline V gene (reference sequence). The CDR3 is 15 residues long. CDR3 DNA sequence: TGTGCCAGCAGCTTGGGACTAGCGGGGGTAGGTGAGCAGTTCTTC. It encodes CASSLGLAGVGEQFF.

In nucleotides, the CDR3 is TGTGCCAGCAGTTACTTAGCGGGGGGGTACACAGATACGCAGTATTTT. Protein: CASSYLAGGYTDTQYF. The rearrangement uses TRBV6-6 and TRBJ2-3; 11 positions agree with TRBD2. Germline CDR1 reads MNHNY; CDR2 reads SVGAGI (reference sequence). After removal of 1 base from V and 2 bases from J, the junction contained 2 bases not matched to a gene. The CDR3 contains 16 residues.

This sequence joins TRBV18 and TRBJ1-5, with D maybe TRBD1 (6 bases). The CDR3 is 18 residues long. Germline loops: CDR1 KGHSH, CDR2 LQKENI. Trimming removed 4 bases at V and 2 bases at J, with 21 bases between. The CDR3 sequence: CASSRISGGGMGNQPQHF. The CDR3 DNA follows: TGTGCCAGCTCACGGATCTCGGGGGGCGGGATGGGCAATCAGCCCCAGCATTTT.

This chain links TRBV28 with TRBJ2-7; the match to TRBD2 covers 7 bases. V lost 9 bases, J lost 6 bases, and 5 bases stayed unmatched. Germline V gives CDR1 MDHEN, CDR2 SYDVKM. This CDR3 is 11 amino acids long. This CDR3 reads CASAWGGEQYF. The CDR3 nucleotides are TGTGCCAGTGCATGGGGGGGCGAGCAGTACTTC.

The CDR3 nucleotides read TGTGCCAGCTCACCACGCAGGGAAGGGGGCAATCAGCCCCAGCATTTT. Protein product: CASSPRREGGNQPQHF. The rearrangement uses TRBV18 and TRBJ1-5; tentatively, D is TRBD1 (5 bases). The CDR3 has 16 amino acids. V lost 1 base to trimming and J lost 2 bases, with 12 bases between them. From germline, CDR1 is KGHSH and CDR2 LQKENI.

The rearrangement joins TRBV5-1 to TRBJ2-2; TRBD2 might be the D (6 bases). Germline assignment: CDR1 SGHRS and CDR2 YFSETQ. Trimming took off 0 bases at V and 7 bases at J, with 13 bases between the two ends. This CDR3 is 15 amino acids long. As DNA, the CDR3 is TGCGCCAGCAGCTTGGCCGGAGGGGAGCACGGGGAGCTGTTTTTT. Protein sequence: CASSLAGGEHGELFF.

This chain connects TRBV4-3 to TRBJ2-3; 11 nucleotides agree with TRBD2. Germline CDR1 is LGHNA and CDR2 is YSLEER. J gave up 2 bases and V 1 base, and 8 bases lay outside the gene matches. This CDR3 contains 18 residues. Here the CDR3 DNA reads TGCGCCAGCAGCCAAGGATGGGTAGCGGGGGGGTCCACAGATACGCAGTATTTT. This codes for CASSQGWVAGGSTDTQYF.